One and the same sample provided the 15 T cell receptor beta chains below, sequenced in a study of T-cell memory formation after mild COVID-19. TCRdb independently ran MiXCR on the 5' RACE reads; one entry per CDR3 protein. The data contain about 140,000 distinct CDR3 sequences, over 15% of them singletons. Sequenced sample: PBMCs or a T cell subset sorted from them (not recorded which). These receptors were collected from an adult woman who had mild COVID-19 (a few samples of this study predate the infection). Cell type and time point are not known.

In this sample, this clonotype turned up a few times. The V and J genes are TRBV11-2 and TRBJ2-7, with D perhaps assigned TRBD1 or TRBD2 (5 bases each). The CDR3 runs 14 residues. Germline V gene lookup returns CDR1 SGHAT and CDR2 FQNNGV. Trimming stripped 3 bases from V and 4 bases from J, with 13 bases between. CDR3 bases: TGTGCCAGCAGCTTGGAGCCGGGGCTTTACGAGCAGTACTTC. Protein sequence: CASSLEPGLYEQYF.

This clonotype was observed a few times. The genes are TRBV20-1 and TRBJ2-7, with D possibly being TRBD2 (6 bases). The germline gives CDR1 DFQATT, CDR2 SNEGSKA (reference sequence). The CDR3 contains 16 residues. V was trimmed by 4 bases and J by 9 bases, leaving 28 bases between them. The CDR3 is CSAIPLRDLTLRVQYF. In DNA form, the CDR3 reads TGCAGTGCTATCCCCTTAAGGGACTTAACTTTACGAGTGCAGTACTTC.

The chain couples TRBV12-3 or TRBV12-4 to TRBJ1-1; D possibly corresponds to TRBD1 (6 bases). CDR3 size: 14 residues. V dropped 5 bases and J dropped 4 bases, with 14 bases sitting between them. The DNA of the CDR3 is TGTGCCAGCAGTGTTAACAGGGTAACCACTGAAGCTTTCTTT. This codes for CASSVNRVTTEAFF.

The chain has TRBV11-3 and TRBJ2-3; 14 bases align to TRBD2. Germline V CDR1 and CDR2: SGHNT, YENEEA. This CDR3 comprises 20 residues. V lost 4 bases, J lost 8 bases, and 20 bases stayed unmatched. The CDR3 sequence: CASSSPRLAGGPMGWGTQYF. The CDR3 nucleotides read TGTGCCAGCAGCTCCCCCCGACTAGCGGGAGGGCCTATGGGATGGGGTACGCAGTATTTT.

The chain couples TRBV5-1 to TRBJ2-2; possible D gene TRBD1, 6 bases. V gave up 4 bases and J gave up 4 bases, with 11 bases separating them. The CDR3 is 14 amino acids. In germline, CDR1 is SGHRS, CDR2 YFSETQ. CDR3 loop: CASSLGQSTGELFF. The CDR3 DNA follows: TGCGCCAGCAGCCTCGGACAGAGCACCGGGGAGCTGTTTTTT. The entire variable domain, with the rest obtained from reference TRBV5-1 and TRBJ2-2, is as follows: KAGVTQTPRYLIKTRGQQVTLSCSPISGHRSVSWYQQTPGQGLQFLFEYFSETQRNKGNFPGRFSGRQFSNSRSEMNVSTLELGDSALYLCASSLGQSTGELFFGEGSRLTVL.

This chain connects TRBV5-1 to TRBJ2-5, with D perhaps being TRBD1 or TRBD2 (6 bases each). Germline lookup yields CDR1 SGHRS and CDR2 YFSETQ. This CDR3 spans 14 amino acids. V lost 6 bases and J lost 1, with 13 bases in between. This CDR3 is CASKGGGFQETQYF. The CDR3 DNA reads TGCGCCAGCAAGGGGGGAGGATTCCAAGAGACCCAGTACTTC.

This clonotype has just a few counts. V and J are TRBV7-2 and TRBJ2-3; the match to TRBD2 covers 8 bases. Germline CDR1 and CDR2: SGHTA and FQGNSA. Trimming cost V 5 bases and J 2 bases; bases outside gene matches: 6. The CDR3 contains 15 residues. The CDR3 spells CASSRRGAYTDTQYF. The CDR3 nucleotides are TGTGCCAGCAGCCGGCGGGGGGCTTACACAGATACGCAGTATTTT.

This chain connects TRBV5-1 to TRBJ2-1, with D tentatively TRBD1 (6 bases). This CDR3 region has 15 residues. The V end was cut by 4 bases, the J end by 0 bases, with 11 bases between. CDR1 is SGHRS and CDR2 is YFSETQ in the germline V gene. CDR3 region: CASSTQGNSYNEQFF. CDR3 nucleotides: TGCGCCAGCAGCACACAGGGAAACTCCTACAATGAGCAGTTCTTC.

In this sample, this clonotype turned up a few times. The rearrangement uses TRBV15 and TRBJ1-6; 12 positions agree with TRBD1. Looked up from germline, CDR1 is LNHNV and CDR2 is YYDKDF (reference sequence). Trimming took 1 base from V and 7 from J; bases not matched to a gene: 5. The CDR3 totals 17 residues. The DNA for the CDR3 is TGTGCCACCAGCAGAGGGGGACAGGGGGCGCGAAATTCACCCCTCCACTTT. Protein: CATSRGGQGARNSPLHF.

This clonotype was recorded once. The rearrangement joins TRBV9 to TRBJ2-7; TRBD2 is a possible D gene (5 bases). From germline, CDR1 is SGDLS and CDR2 YYNGEE. Trimming removed 3 bases at V and 2 bases at J, with 9 bases between. The CDR3 is made up of 13 amino acids. Written as DNA, the CDR3 is TGTGCCAGCAGCGGCGGGCTTCCCTACGAGCAGTACTTC. This translates into CASSGGLPYEQYF.

This chain uses TRBV6-1 with TRBJ1-2; D is undetermined. CDR1 is MNHNS, CDR2 SASEGT, per germline. There are 13 residues in the CDR3. Trimming cost V 6 bases and J 8 bases, with 16 bases left between them. The CDR3 region is CASRLEPPPGYTF. CDR3 bases: TGTGCCAGCAGATTAGAACCACCTCCAGGCTACACCTTC.

In its sample, this clonotype was seen many times. J is TRBJ2-7 and V is TRBV10-2; 7 nucleotides agree with TRBD2. This CDR3 contains 14 residues. Looked up from germline, CDR1 is WSHSY and CDR2 is SAAADI. Unmatched junction bases numbered 7, after V lost 4 bases and J lost 4 bases. CDR3 protein: CASSVRLADYEQYF. The CDR3 nucleotides read TGCGCCAGCAGTGTTCGACTAGCAGATTACGAGCAGTACTTC.

This chain connects TRBV7-8 to TRBJ1-2; TRBD1 agrees at 8 bases. Germline trimming cut 5 bases from V and 5 bases from J; bases unmatched to any gene: 10. CDR1 SGHVS and CDR2 FQNEAQ come from the germline V gene. The CDR3 has 15 amino acids. This chain's CDR3 is CASSLTGVGTYGYTF. CDR3 coding DNA: TGTGCCAGCAGCCTGACAGGGGTAGGGACTTATGGCTACACCTTC.

The J gene is TRBJ1-1, the V gene TRBV4-3, with D maybe TRBD1 (5 bases). Trimming stripped 0 bases from V and 8 bases from J, with 19 bases between. Germline V gene sequence: CDR1 LGHNA, CDR2 YSLEER. The CDR3 covers 16 residues. The CDR3 sequence: CASSQDIRFGGAEAFF. The CDR3 nucleotides read TGCGCCAGCAGCCAAGATATCAGGTTTGGGGGAGCGGAAGCTTTCTTT.

In its sample, this clonotype was seen a few times. This rearrangement joins TRBV3-1 to TRBJ2-1; D not resolved. V was pared by 2 bases and J by 10 bases, with 9 bases between. From germline, CDR1 is LGHDT and CDR2 YNNKEL (reference sequence). This CDR3 spans 12 amino acids. CDR3 protein: CASSQSRGEQFF. DNA for the CDR3: TGTGCCAGCAGCCAAAGTAGAGGCGAGCAGTTCTTC.